Sequencing of this TCR beta chain was carried out in a study of T-cell memory formation after mild COVID-19. About the study: Largely, TCR clusters stayed within a single donor.

Libraries for TCRalpha and TCRbeta carried sample barcodes and unique molecular identifiers via 5'RACE. From the 5' RACE reads, TCRdb called clonotypes with MiXCR, one entry per CDR3 protein. The sample lists a few hundred thousand distinct CDR3 sequences, 28% occurring once. With respect to this clonotype: Its antigen remains unidentified.

Study results and caveats: Mainly in CM and EM were contracting CD4+ clones; CD8+ were in EMRA.

After removal of 2 bases from V and 6 bases from J, the junction contained 12 bases not matched to a gene. The CDR3 consists of 17 residues. CDR1 and CDR2 from the germline V gene are SGHRS and YFSETQ. The sample was PBMCs or a T cell subset sorted from them (not recorded which). V usage is TRBV5-1 and J usage is TRBJ2-4, with 9 bases identical to TRBD2. This clonotype was obtained from an adult woman who had mild COVID-19 (a few samples of this study predate the infection). Cell type and time point are not known. Written as DNA, the CDR3 is TGCGCCAGCAGCTTCGCGGCGGGGGCACTAGCGGGAAACATTCAGTACTTC. Translation: CASSFAAGALAGNIQYF.